These T cell receptor beta chains were read from a single sample in a study of chemoradiotherapy in HPV16-positive cancers. The data were produced by immunoSEQ multiplex PCR, yet TCRdb's version contains in-frame clones alone and is incomplete. In the table there are about 17,000 clones, 90% of which are singletons. Sequencing was performed on blood, taken from a patient who underwent chemoradiotherapy. The receptors come from a human donor with HPV-associated anogenital cancer. CDR3s include the opening cysteine and the closing phenylalanine or tryptophan. D genes are given only for firm matches. A row's size may be missing; if present it is once, few, many or a size class.

CDR3nt | CDR3aa | j_gene | d_gene | abundance | v_gene
TGTGCCATCAGTGAGTCGCCCCAGGGGATCACCGGGGAGCTGTTTTTT | CAISESPQGITGELFF | TRBJ2-2 | . | . | TRBV10-3
TGTGCTACCCTAGCGGGGGGGGAGCTGTTTTTT | CATLAGGELFF | TRBJ2-2 | TRBD2 | once | TRBV2
TGTGCCAGCAGCCAAGGGGGACAGGGGTCGGTACACAATCAGCCCCAGCATTTT | CASSQGGQGSVHNQPQHF | TRBJ1-5 | TRBD1 | . | TRBV14
TGCGCCAGCAGTCTCGGCCGGGGAGATACGCAGTATTTT | CASSLGRGDTQYF | TRBJ2-3 | . | . | TRBV10-2
TGTGCCAGCAGCTTGTATGGGGACCGCTCCTACGAGCAGTACTTC | CASSLYGDRSYEQYF | TRBJ2-7 | . | . | TRBV5-6
TGTGCCAGCACGACGCCAGATACGCAGTATTTT | CASTTPDTQYF | TRBJ2-3 | . | . | TRBV6-6
TGTGCCAGCTCACCAGGCCTAGCGGGGGCCTCTAGCACAGATACGCAGTATTTT | CASSPGLAGASSTDTQYF | TRBJ2-3 | TRBD2 | . | TRBV18
TGTGCCATCAGGGGGGACAGGGGAGAAAGTACTGAAGCTTTCTTT | CAIRGDRGESTEAFF | TRBJ1-1 | TRBD1 | . | TRBV10-3
TGTGCCAGCAGTTACCATCCTTTCTTT | CASSYHPFF | TRBJ1-1 | . | . | TRBV6-7
TGTGCCAGCTCACCGGGGCTAGCGGCTTACAGGCGCACAGATACGCAGTATTTT | CASSPGLAAYRRTDTQYF | TRBJ2-3 | TRBD2 | . | TRBV18
TGTGCCAGCAGCCAAGATCTCGCAGGGGCAGCAGGCTACACCTTC | CASSQDLAGAAGYTF | TRBJ1-2 | . | . | TRBV14